This T cell receptor (beta chain) was identified during a study of beta chain features in type 1 diabetes. General observations from the study: Reduced insertions and increased deletions marked VDJ junctions in type 1 diabetes patients. Equally in patients and controls, shorter templates might have been favored by PCR. These data did not resolve whether HLA type affects TCRB rearrangement.

The investigators reverse transcribed all of the isolated RNA, so they sequenced expressed TCRB transcripts. The assay was immunoSEQ multiplex PCR, and TCRdb's table has in-frame clones only and misses some. This repertoire shows nearly 250,000 clones, roughly an eighth found once; its top ten account for 0.026%. The trim removed 3 bases at V and 7 bases at J, leaving 5 bases unmatched. CDR1 and CDR2 (germline): SGHRS, YFSETQ. The CDR3 is 14 amino acids. This clone has just a few counts. The antigen is undetermined. What was sequenced was naive CD4+ T cells from blood. This rearrangement joins TRBV5-1 to TRBJ1-4, with 8 bases that match TRBD1. The source is a middle-aged woman in good health. CDR3 nucleotide sequence: TGCGCCAGCAGCTCCCGGACAGGGACTGAAAAACTGTTTTTT. Its translation is CASSSRTGTEKLFF.